The clone carrying this TCR beta chain has just one count. The CDR3 is made up of 14 amino acids. Germline CDR1 and CDR2: DFQATT and SNEGSKA (reference sequence). V was clipped by 0 bases and J by 5 bases, with 11 bases between them. This entry is derived from a study of metastatic and nonmetastatic thyroid tumors. TCRdb re-called clones from the PCR reads using MiXCR. The sample holds approximately 28,000 clones, roughly 17% seen once. Patients were all untreated before their thyroid surgery. The TCR comes from a male donor with papillary thyroid cancer or a benign thyroid nodule (not recorded which). Some clones in this sample may be carry-over from other donors' samples. Source material: blood. The rearrangement joins TRBV20-1 to TRBJ2-1; tentative D call: TRBD2 (6 bases). The CDR3 DNA sequence: TGCAGTGCTAGAGACCCGTGGACTAACAATGAGCAGTTCTTC. Protein sequence: CSARDPWTNNEQFF.